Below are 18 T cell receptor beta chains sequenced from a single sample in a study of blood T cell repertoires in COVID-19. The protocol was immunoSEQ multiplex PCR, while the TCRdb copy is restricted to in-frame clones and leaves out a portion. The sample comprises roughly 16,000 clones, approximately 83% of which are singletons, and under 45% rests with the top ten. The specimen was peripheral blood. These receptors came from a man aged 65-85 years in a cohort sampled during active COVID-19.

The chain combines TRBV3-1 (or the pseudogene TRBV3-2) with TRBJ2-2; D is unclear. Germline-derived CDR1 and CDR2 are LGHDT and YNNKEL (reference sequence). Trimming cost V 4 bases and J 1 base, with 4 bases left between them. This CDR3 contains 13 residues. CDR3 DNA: TGTGCCAGCAGCCCGGGGAACACCGGGGAGCTGTTTTTT. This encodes CASSPGNTGELFF.

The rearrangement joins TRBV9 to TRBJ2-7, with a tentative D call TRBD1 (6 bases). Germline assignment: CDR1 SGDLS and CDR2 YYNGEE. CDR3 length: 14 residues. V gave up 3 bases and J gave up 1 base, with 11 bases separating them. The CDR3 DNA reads TGTGCCAGCAGCGCGCGACAGGAGTCCTACGAGCAGTACTTC. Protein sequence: CASSARQESYEQYF.

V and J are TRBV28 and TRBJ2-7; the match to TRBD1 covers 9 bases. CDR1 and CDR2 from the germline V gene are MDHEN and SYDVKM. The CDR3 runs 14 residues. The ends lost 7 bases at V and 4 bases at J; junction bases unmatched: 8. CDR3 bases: TGTGCCAGCAAAGTCACAGGGGGCGGATACGAGCAGTACTTC. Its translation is CASKVTGGGYEQYF.

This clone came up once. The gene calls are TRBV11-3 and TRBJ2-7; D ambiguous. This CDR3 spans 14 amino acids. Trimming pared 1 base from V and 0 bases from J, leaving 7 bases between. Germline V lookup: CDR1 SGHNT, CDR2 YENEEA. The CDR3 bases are TGTGCCAGCAGCTTAGCAGGAAGCTCCTACGAGCAGTACTTC. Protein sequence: CASSLAGSSYEQYF.

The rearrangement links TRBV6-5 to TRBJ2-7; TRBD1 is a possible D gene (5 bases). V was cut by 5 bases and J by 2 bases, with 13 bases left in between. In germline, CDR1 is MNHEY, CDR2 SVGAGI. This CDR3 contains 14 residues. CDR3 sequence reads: CASSKPGNPYEQYF. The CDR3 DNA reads TGTGCCAGCAGTAAGCCAGGGAATCCCTACGAGCAGTACTTC.

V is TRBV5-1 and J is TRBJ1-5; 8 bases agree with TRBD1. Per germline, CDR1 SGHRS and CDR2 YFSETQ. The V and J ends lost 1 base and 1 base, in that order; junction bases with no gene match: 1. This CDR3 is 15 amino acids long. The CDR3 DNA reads TGCGCCAGCAGCTTGACAGGGGGGAGCAATCAGCCCCAGCATTTT. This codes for CASSLTGGSNQPQHF.

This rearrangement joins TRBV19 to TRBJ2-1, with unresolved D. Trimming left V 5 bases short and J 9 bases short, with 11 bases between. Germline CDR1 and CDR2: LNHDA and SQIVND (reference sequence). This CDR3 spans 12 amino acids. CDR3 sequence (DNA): TGTGCCAGTAGTCCCTTCACGGGTGAGCAGTTCTTC. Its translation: CASSPFTGEQFF.

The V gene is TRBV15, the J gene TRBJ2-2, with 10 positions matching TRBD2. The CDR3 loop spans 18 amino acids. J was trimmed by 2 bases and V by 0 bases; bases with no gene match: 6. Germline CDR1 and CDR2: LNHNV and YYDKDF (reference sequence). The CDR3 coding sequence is TGTGCCACCAGCAGAGATCTAGCGGGAGTTCTAAACACCGGGGAGCTGTTTTTT. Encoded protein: CATSRDLAGVLNTGELFF.

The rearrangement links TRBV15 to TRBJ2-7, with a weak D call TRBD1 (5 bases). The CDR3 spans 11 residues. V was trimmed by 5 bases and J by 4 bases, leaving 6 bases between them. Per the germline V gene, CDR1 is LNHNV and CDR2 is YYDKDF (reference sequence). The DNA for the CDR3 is TGTGCCACCAGCTCAGGGTACGAGCAGTACTTC. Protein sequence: CATSSGYEQYF.

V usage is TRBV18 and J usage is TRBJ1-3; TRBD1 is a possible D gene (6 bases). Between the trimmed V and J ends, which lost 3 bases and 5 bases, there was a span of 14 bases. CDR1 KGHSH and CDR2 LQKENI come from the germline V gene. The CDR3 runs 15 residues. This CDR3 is CASSPPQGTRNTIYF. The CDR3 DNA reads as TGTGCCAGCTCACCCCCACAGGGAACGAGAAACACCATATATTTT.

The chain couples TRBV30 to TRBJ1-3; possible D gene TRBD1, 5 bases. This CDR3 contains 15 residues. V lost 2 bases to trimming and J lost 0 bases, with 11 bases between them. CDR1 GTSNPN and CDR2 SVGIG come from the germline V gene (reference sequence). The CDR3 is CAWSPTVLSGNTIYF. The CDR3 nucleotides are TGTGCCTGGAGTCCGACAGTGCTCTCTGGAAACACCATATATTTT.

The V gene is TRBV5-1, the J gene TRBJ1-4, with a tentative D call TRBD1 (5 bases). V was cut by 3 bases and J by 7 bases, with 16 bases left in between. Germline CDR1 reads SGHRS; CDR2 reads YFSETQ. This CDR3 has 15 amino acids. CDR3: CASSSTSSDSEKLFF. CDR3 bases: TGCGCCAGCAGCTCAACGTCTTCCGACAGTGAAAAACTGTTTTTT. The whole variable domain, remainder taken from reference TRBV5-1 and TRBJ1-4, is KAGVTQTPRYLIKTRGQQVTLSCSPISGHRSVSWYQQTPGQGLQFLFEYFSETQRNKGNFPGRFSGRQFSNSRSEMNVSTLELGDSALYLCASSSTSSDSEKLFFGSGTQLSVL.

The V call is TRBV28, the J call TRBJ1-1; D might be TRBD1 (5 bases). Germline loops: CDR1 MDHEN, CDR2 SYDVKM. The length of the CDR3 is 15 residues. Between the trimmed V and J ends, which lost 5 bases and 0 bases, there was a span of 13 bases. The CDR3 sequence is CASSPSRGMNTEAFF. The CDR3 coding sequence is TGTGCCAGCAGTCCATCGCGGGGCATGAACACTGAAGCTTTCTTT.

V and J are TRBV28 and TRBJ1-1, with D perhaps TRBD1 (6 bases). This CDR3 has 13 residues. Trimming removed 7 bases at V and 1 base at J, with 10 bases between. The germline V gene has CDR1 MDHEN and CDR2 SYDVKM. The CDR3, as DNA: TGTGCCAGCACCCTGGACAGGAACACTGAAGCTTTCTTT. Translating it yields CASTLDRNTEAFF. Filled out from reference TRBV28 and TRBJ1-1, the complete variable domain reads DVKVTQSSRYLVKRTGEKVFLECVQDMDHENMFWYRQDPGLGLRLIYFSYDVKMKEKGDIPEGYSVSREKKERFSLILESASTNQTSMYLCASTLDRNTEAFFGQGTRLTVV.

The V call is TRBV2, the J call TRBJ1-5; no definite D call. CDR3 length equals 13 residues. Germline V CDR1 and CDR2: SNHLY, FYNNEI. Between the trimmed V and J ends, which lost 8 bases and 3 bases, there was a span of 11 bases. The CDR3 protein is CASDGGHNQPQHF. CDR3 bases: TGTGCCAGCGACGGAGGCCACAATCAGCCCCAGCATTTT.

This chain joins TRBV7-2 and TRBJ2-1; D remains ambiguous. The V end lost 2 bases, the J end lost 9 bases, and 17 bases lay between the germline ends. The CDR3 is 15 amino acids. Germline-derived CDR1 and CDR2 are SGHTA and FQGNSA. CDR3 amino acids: CASSLSSRSFGEQFF. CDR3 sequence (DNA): TGTGCCAGCAGCTTATCATCCCGGTCGTTTGGTGAGCAGTTCTTC.

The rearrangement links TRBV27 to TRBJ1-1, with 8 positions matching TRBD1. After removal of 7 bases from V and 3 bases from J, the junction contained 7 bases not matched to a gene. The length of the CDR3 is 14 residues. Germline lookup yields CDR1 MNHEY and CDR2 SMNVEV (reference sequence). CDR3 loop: CASNPQGAYTEAFF. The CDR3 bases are TGTGCCAGCAACCCCCAGGGGGCTTACACTGAAGCTTTCTTT.

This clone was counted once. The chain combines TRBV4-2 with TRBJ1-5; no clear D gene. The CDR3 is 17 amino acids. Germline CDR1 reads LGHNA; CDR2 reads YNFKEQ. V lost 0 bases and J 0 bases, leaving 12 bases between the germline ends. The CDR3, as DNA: TGTGCCAGCAGCCAAGAGAGGGCCCGGAGTAGCAATCAGCCCCAGCATTTT. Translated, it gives CASSQERARSSNQPQHF.